The source of this T cell receptor (beta chain) is a study of human T cells and chemical hapten exposure. Documented time point: patch test 3, about 24 weeks after DPC sensitization. Treatment reported: therapeutic diphenylcyclopropenone sensitization with weekly scalp DPC. Each CDR3 protein gets one entry after TCRdb re-called the RACE reads with MiXCR. The sample carries roughly 100,000 distinct CDR3 sequences, approximately 36% recorded once. Trimming took 6 bases from V and 0 from J, leaving 13 bases between them. Germline loops: CDR1 MDHEN, CDR2 SYDVKM. This CDR3 spans 15 amino acids. The sequenced sample was whole blood, obtained in connection with sensitization to the hapten diphenylcyclopropenone (DPC). The receptor's source is a man between 35 and 55 years old with alopecia areata. Some clones in this sample may be carry-over from other donors' samples. This chain uses TRBV28 with TRBJ2-3; perhaps TRBD2 as D (6 bases). The DNA for the CDR3 is TGTGCCAGCAGGGATTCCGGGACTAGCACAGATACGCAGTATTTT. Encoded protein: CASRDSGTSTDTQYF.